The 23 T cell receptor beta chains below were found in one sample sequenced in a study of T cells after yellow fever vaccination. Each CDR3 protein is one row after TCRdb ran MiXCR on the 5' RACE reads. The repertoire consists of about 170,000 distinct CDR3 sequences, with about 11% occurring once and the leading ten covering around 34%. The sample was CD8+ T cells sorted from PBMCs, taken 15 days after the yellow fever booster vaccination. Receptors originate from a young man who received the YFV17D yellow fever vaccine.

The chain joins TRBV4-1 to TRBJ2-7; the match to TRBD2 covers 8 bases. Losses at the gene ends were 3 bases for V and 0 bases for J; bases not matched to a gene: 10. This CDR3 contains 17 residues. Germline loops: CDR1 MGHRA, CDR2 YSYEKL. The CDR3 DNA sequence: TGCGCCAGCAGCCAGGATGCGGGGGGCTCGAACTCCTACGAGCAGTACTTC. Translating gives CASSQDAGGSNSYEQYF.

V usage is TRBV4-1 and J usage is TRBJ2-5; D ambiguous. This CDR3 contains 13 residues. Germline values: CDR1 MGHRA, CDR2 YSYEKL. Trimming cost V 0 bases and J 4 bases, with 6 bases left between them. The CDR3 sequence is CASSQDYGETQYF. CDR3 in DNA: TGCGCCAGCAGCCAAGATTACGGAGAGACCCAGTACTTC.

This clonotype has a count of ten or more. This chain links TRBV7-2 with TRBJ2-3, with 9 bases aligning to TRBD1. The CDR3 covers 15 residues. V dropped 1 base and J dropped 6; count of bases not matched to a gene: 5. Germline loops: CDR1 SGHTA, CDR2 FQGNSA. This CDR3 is CASSLVGQGPDTQYF. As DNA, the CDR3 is TGTGCCAGCAGCTTAGTGGGACAGGGCCCCGATACGCAGTATTTT.

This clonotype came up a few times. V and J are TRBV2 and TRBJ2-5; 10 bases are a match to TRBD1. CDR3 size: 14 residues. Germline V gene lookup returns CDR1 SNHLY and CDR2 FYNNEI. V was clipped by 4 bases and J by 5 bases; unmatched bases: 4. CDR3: CASSVGQGVETQYF. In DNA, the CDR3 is TGTGCCAGCAGTGTCGGACAGGGGGTCGAGACCCAGTACTTC.

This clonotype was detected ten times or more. Written as DNA, the CDR3 is TGTGCCAGCAGTTACTCCCAGGGGGCCAACGTCCTGACTTTC. Translating gives CASSYSQGANVLTF. The chain links TRBV6-5 to TRBJ2-6, with D unclear. Germline lookup yields CDR1 MNHEY and CDR2 SVGAGI. The CDR3 covers 14 residues. The ends were cut back, 0 bases at V and 4 bases at J, with 4 bases in the middle.

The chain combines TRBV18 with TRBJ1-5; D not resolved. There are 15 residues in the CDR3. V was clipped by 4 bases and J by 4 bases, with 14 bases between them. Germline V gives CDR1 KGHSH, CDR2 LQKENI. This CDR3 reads CASSQTQGQNQPQHF. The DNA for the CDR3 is TGTGCCAGCTCACAGACCCAAGGTCAAAATCAGCCCCAGCATTTT.

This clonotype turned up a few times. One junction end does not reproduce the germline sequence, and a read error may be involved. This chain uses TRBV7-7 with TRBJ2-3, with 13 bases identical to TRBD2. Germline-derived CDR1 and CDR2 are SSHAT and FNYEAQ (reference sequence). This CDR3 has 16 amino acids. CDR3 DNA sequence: TGTGCTAGCAGCCCACTAGCGGGGGGGCCCACAGATACGCAGTATTTT. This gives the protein CASSPLAGGPTDTQYF.

The CDR3 spells CASSWDPGQETQYF. CDR3 coding DNA: TGTGCCAGCAGCTGGGACCCAGGGCAGGAGACCCAGTACTTC. This rearrangement joins TRBV7-9 to TRBJ2-5, with D perhaps given as TRBD1 or TRBD2 (5 bases each). Between the trimmed V and J ends, which lost 4 bases and 5 bases, there was a span of 14 bases. CDR3 size: 14 residues. From germline, CDR1 is SEHNR and CDR2 FQNEAQ (reference sequence).

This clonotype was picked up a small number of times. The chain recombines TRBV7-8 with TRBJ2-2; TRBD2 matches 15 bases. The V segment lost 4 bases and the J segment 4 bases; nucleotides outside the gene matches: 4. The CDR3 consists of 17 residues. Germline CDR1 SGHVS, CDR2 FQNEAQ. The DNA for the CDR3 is TGTGCCAGCAGCTGGGGACTAGCGGGGGGTACCACCGGGGAGCTGTTTTTT. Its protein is CASSWGLAGGTTGELFF.

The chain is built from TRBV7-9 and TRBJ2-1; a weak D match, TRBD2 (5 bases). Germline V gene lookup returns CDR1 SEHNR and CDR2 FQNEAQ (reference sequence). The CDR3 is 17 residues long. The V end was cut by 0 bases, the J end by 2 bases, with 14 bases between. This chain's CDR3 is CASSLAQLGPAYNEQFF. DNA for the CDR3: TGTGCCAGCAGCTTAGCGCAACTAGGTCCGGCCTACAATGAGCAGTTCTTC.

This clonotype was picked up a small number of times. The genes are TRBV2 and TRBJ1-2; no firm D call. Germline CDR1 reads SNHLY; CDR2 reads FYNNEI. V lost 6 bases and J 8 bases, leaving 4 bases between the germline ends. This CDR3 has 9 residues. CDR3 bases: TGTGCCAGCAGACCAGGCTACACCTTC. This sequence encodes CASRPGYTF.

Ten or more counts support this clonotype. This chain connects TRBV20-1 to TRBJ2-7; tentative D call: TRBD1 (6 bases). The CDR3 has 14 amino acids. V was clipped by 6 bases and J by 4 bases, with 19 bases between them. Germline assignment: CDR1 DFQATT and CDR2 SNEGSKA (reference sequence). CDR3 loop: CSANRPGQFYEQYF. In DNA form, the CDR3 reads TGCAGTGCCAACCGCCCCGGACAGTTTTACGAGCAGTACTTC.

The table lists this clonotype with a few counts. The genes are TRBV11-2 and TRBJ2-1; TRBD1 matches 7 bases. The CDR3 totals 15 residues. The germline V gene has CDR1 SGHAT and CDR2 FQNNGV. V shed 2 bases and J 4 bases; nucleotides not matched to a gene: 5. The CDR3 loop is CASSLIRTGYNEQFF. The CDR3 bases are TGTGCCAGCAGCTTAATTCGGACAGGTTACAATGAGCAGTTCTTC.

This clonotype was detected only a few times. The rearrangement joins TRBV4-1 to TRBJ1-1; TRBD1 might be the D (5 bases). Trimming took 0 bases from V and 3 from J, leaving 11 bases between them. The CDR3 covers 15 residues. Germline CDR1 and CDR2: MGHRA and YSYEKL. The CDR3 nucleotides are TGCGCCAGCAGCCAAGAGAGACAGTCTTACACTGAAGCTTTCTTT. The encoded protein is CASSQERQSYTEAFF.

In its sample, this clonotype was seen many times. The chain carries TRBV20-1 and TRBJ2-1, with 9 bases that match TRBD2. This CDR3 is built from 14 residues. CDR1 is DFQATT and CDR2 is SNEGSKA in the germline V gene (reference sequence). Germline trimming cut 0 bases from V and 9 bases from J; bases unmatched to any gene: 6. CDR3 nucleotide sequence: TGCAGTGCTAGAGATGGCGGGGGGGGGTTTGAGCAGTTCTTC. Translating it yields CSARDGGGGFEQFF.

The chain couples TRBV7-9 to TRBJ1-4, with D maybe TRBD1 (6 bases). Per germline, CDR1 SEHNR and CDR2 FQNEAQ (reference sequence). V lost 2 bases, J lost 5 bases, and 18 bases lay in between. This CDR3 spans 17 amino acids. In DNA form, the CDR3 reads TGTGCCAGCAGCTTACTACGCCGACAGGAGGTAAATGAAAAACTGTTTTTT. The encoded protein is CASSLLRRQEVNEKLFF.

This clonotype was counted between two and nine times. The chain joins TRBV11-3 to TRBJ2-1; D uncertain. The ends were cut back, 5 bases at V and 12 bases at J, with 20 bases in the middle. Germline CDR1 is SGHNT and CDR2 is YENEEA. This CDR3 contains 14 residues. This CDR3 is CASSLPGSPAAQFF. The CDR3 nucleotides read TGTGCCAGCAGCCTTCCGGGCTCACCCGCGGCGCAGTTCTTC.

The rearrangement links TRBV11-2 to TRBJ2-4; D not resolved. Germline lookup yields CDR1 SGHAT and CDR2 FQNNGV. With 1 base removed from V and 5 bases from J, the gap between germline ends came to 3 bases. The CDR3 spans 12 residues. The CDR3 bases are TGTGCCAGCAGCTTAGGGGAAAACATTCAGTACTTC. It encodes CASSLGENIQYF.

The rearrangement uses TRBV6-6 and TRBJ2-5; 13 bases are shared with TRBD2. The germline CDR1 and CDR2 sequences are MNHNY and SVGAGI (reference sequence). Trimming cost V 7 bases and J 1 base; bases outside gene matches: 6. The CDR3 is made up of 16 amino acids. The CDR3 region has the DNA TGTGCCAGCAACCCACTAGCGGGGGGGCCCCAAGAGACCCAGTACTTC. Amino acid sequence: CASNPLAGGPQETQYF.

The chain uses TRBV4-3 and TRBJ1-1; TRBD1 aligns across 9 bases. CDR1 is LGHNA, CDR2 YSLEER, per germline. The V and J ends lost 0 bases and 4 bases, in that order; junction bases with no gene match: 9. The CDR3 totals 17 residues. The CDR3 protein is CASSQEVQGAGFTEAFF. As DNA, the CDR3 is TGCGCCAGCAGCCAAGAAGTACAGGGGGCTGGATTCACTGAAGCTTTCTTT.

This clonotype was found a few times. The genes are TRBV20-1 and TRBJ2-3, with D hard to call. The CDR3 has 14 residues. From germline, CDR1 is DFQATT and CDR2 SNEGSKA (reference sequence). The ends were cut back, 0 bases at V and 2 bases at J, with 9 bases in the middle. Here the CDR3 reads CSARDPGLTDTQYF. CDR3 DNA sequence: TGCAGTGCTAGAGATCCGGGCCTCACAGATACGCAGTATTTT.

The CDR3 region is CASSYSAAGGYEQYF. The DNA of the CDR3 is TGTGCCAGCAGTTACTCAGCAGCGGGGGGGTACGAGCAGTACTTC. The V and J genes are TRBV6-2 or TRBV6-3 and TRBJ2-7; 10 bases map to TRBD2. The CDR3 length is 15 residues. J gave up 4 bases and V 0 bases, and 3 bases lay outside the gene matches. Germline V gives CDR1 MNHEY, CDR2 SVGEGT.

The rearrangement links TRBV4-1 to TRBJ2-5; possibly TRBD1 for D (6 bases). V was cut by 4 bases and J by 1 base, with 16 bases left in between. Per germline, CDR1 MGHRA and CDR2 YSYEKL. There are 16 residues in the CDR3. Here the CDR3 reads CASSPSRTVAQETQYF. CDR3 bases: TGCGCCAGCAGCCCGTCCCGGACAGTAGCCCAAGAGACCCAGTACTTC.